The 30 T cell receptor beta chains below come from one sample, sequenced in a study of blood T cells in healthy people across ages. Next came a second PCR, run for roughly 7 to 12 cycles, which used a sample-barcoded 5' primer along with a J-beta primer mix. MiXCR, applied by TCRdb to the 5' RACE reads, yields one record per CDR3 protein. The sample carries roughly 1.4 million distinct CDR3 sequences, approximately 59% recorded once. Sample: blood. Source of these receptors: a man aged 18-30 years in good health.

This clonotype was observed a few times. The chain joins TRBV6-4 to TRBJ1-2, with a possible D match to TRBD1 (5 bases). This CDR3 comprises 12 residues. Per the germline V gene, CDR1 is MRHNA and CDR2 is SNTAGT. V was cut by 0 bases and J by 7 bases, with 6 bases left in between. CDR3 region: CASSDSTVGYTF. CDR3 in DNA: TGTGCCAGCAGTGACTCGACAGTTGGCTACACCTTC.

The gene calls are TRBV6-1 and TRBJ2-1; 9 positions match TRBD1. CDR1 is MNHNS, CDR2 SASEGT, per germline. The V segment lost 5 bases and the J segment 7 bases; nucleotides outside the gene matches: 6. The CDR3 extends over 14 amino acids. Here the CDR3 reads CASSWTGVMNEQFF. In nucleotides, the CDR3 is TGTGCCAGCAGTTGGACAGGGGTAATGAATGAGCAGTTCTTC.

This clonotype was counted a few times. The rearrangement uses TRBV7-2 and TRBJ2-1, with D maybe TRBD1 (7 bases). The V and J ends lost 5 bases and 8 bases respectively, with 19 bases between them. Germline-derived CDR1 and CDR2 are SGHTA and FQGNSA. The CDR3 spans 15 residues. The CDR3 here is CASSPLAGGPDEQFF. The CDR3 nucleotides read TGTGCCAGCAGCCCGCTAGCAGGGGGGCCCGATGAGCAGTTCTTC.

The V and J genes are TRBV29-1 and TRBJ2-3; possibly TRBD2 for D (6 bases). The V gene's germline CDR1 is SQVTM and CDR2 ANQGSEA. The CDR3 consists of 12 residues. V was pared by 4 bases and J by 5 bases, with 10 bases between. The CDR3 region is CSVVLGGDTQYF. The CDR3 DNA sequence: TGCAGCGTTGTTCTGGGGGGAGATACGCAGTATTTT.

The J gene is TRBJ1-2, the V gene TRBV4-1; D is perhaps TRBD1 (6 bases). Trimming pared 2 bases from V and 4 bases from J, leaving 14 bases between. Germline loops: CDR1 MGHRA, CDR2 YSYEKL. The CDR3 contains 15 residues. The CDR3 DNA is TGCGCCAGCAGCCAATCGGACAGCCCGGGCTATGGCTACACCTTC. Translation gives CASSQSDSPGYGYTF.

The chain is built from TRBV7-2 and TRBJ2-3; possible D gene TRBD2, 5 bases. The ends were cut back, 0 bases at V and 6 bases at J, with 10 bases in the middle. The CDR3 runs 14 residues. Germline V gives CDR1 SGHTA, CDR2 FQGNSA. The DNA of the CDR3 is TGTGCCAGCAGCTTAGCGGGAGTGAGGGATACGCAGTATTTT. It yields the protein CASSLAGVRDTQYF.

V and J are TRBV4-3 and TRBJ2-1; D uncertain. V shed 1 base and J shed 0 bases, with 13 bases lying between them. Germline CDR1 and CDR2: LGHNA and YSLEER. CDR3 length: 17 residues. This chain's CDR3 is CASSQGPSPGSYNEQFF. The CDR3 DNA reads as TGCGCCAGCAGCCAAGGGCCCTCTCCGGGCTCCTACAATGAGCAGTTCTTC.

In its sample, this clonotype was seen a few times. The chain uses TRBV11-2 and TRBJ2-1; 9 positions agree with TRBD1. This CDR3 spans 15 amino acids. The germline V gene encodes CDR1 SGHAT and CDR2 FQNNGV. Trimming removed 5 bases from V and 7 bases from J; junction bases left unmatched: 9. CDR3 nucleotides: TGTGCCAGCAGCCAAATACAGGGGGCGCGTAATGAGCAGTTCTTC. As protein: CASSQIQGARNEQFF.

The chain couples TRBV11-2 to TRBJ2-1; no reliable D call. This CDR3 has 16 amino acids. Germline CDR1 SGHAT, CDR2 FQNNGV. V shed 4 bases and J shed 5 bases, with 18 bases lying between them. CDR3 in amino acids: CASSYFNRGVNNEQFF. CDR3 DNA: TGTGCCAGCAGCTACTTTAATCGTGGGGTAAACAATGAGCAGTTCTTC.

V and J are TRBV28 and TRBJ1-4; possibly TRBD1 for D (6 bases). The CDR3 is made up of 17 amino acids. The V end was cut by 4 bases, the J end by 0 bases, with 15 bases between. Germline V gene sequence: CDR1 MDHEN, CDR2 SYDVKM. As DNA, the CDR3 is TGTGCCAGCAGTTCACAGGGAAAGGGAGCAACTAATGAAAAACTGTTTTTT. As protein: CASSSQGKGATNEKLFF.

With regard to this clonotype: Relative to the germline gene, one junction end is altered; a read error may explain this. The rearrangement links TRBV29-1 to TRBJ2-1; TRBD2 aligns across 9 bases. This CDR3 region has 13 residues. Germline V gives CDR1 SQVTM, CDR2 ANQGSEA. In DNA form, the CDR3 reads TGCGGCGTTGTGGCGGGAGGGGTGAATGAGCAGTTCTTC. Amino acids: CGVVAGGVNEQFF.

The V gene is TRBV5-1, the J gene TRBJ1-2; 12 positions agree with TRBD1. The CDR3 is made up of 17 amino acids. V lost 3 bases, J lost 4 bases, and 10 bases stayed unmatched. The V gene's germline CDR1 is SGHRS and CDR2 YFSETQ. The CDR3 loop reads CASSSGTGGQALYGYTF. The CDR3 coding sequence is TGCGCCAGCAGCTCCGGGACAGGGGGCCAGGCTCTCTATGGCTACACCTTC.

This clonotype was recorded a few times. V usage is TRBV29-1 and J usage is TRBJ1-4; a possible D gene is TRBD1 (6 bases). This CDR3 is built from 14 residues. V was clipped by 6 bases and J by 6 bases, with 17 bases between them. The germline V gene encodes CDR1 SQVTM and CDR2 ANQGSEA. This CDR3 is CSVSAAWTDEKLFF. The CDR3 nucleotides are TGCAGCGTCAGCGCGGCGTGGACAGATGAAAAACTGTTTTTT.

This chain connects TRBV27 to TRBJ1-2; D may be TRBD1 (5 bases). V was cut by 6 bases and J by 9 bases, with 20 bases left in between. Germline CDR1 reads MNHEY; CDR2 reads SMNVEV (reference sequence). The CDR3 covers 14 residues. CDR3 DNA: TGTGCCAGCAGCCTCGGGACCCAGAGTTCCAGCTACACCTTC. This codes for CASSLGTQSSSYTF.

The chain links TRBV2 to TRBJ2-7; D may match TRBD1 or TRBD2 (5 bases each). Germline V CDR1 and CDR2: SNHLY, FYNNEI. V lost 4 bases, J lost 2 bases, and 9 bases lay in between. The CDR3 runs to 13 residues. CDR3 DNA: TGTGCCAGCAGTGCCCGGGACCCCTACGAGCAGTACTTC. Translation gives CASSARDPYEQYF.

The chain carries TRBV20-1 and TRBJ2-7, with D perhaps matching TRBD2 (7 bases). The germline V gene has CDR1 DFQATT and CDR2 SNEGSKA (reference sequence). There are 14 residues in the CDR3. The V end was cut by 6 bases, the J end by 3 bases, with 18 bases between. The CDR3, as DNA: TGCAGTGCCCTCAGCGGGACATACCGCTACGAGCAGTACTTC. Protein product: CSALSGTYRYEQYF.

The CDR3 loop reads CASSVRRTTYNEQFF. For the CDR3, the DNA is TGTGCCAGCAGTGTCAGGCGAACGACTTACAATGAGCAGTTCTTC. The chain has TRBV28 and TRBJ2-1; D not certain. Germline loops: CDR1 MDHEN, CDR2 SYDVKM. Trimming took 5 bases from V and 4 from J, leaving 15 bases between them. This CDR3 region has 15 residues.

CDR3 loop: CASSSPAVAYEQYF. The CDR3 nucleotides are TGTGCCAGCAGCTCCCCGGCGGTAGCCTACGAGCAGTACTTC. V gene TRBV7-9 combines with J gene TRBJ2-7, with D uncertain. Germline V gene sequence: CDR1 SEHNR, CDR2 FQNEAQ (reference sequence). This CDR3 has 14 amino acids. The V end lost 4 bases, the J end lost 2 bases, and 12 bases lay between the germline ends.

This clonotype has just a few counts. The rearrangement joins TRBV7-9 to TRBJ2-3; unclear D gene. The V end was cut by 2 bases, the J end by 2 bases, with 11 bases between. The germline CDR1 and CDR2 sequences are SEHNR and FQNEAQ (reference sequence). The CDR3 consists of 15 residues. The CDR3 reads CASSLPQGPTDTQYF. The DNA of the CDR3 is TGTGCCAGCAGCTTACCCCAAGGACCCACAGATACGCAGTATTTT.

The chain combines TRBV6-1 with TRBJ1-2; 10 nucleotides match TRBD1. The CDR3 covers 19 residues. With 7 bases clipped from V and 7 bases from J, the junction kept 24 bases outside the gene matches. CDR1 MNHNS and CDR2 SASEGT come from the germline V gene. The CDR3 nucleotides read TGTGCCAGCACCGAAGCCGATGAATATCGTTGGGACAGGGGATTTGGCTACACCTTC. Translation: CASTEADEYRWDRGFGYTF.

CDR3 amino acids: CASNLGGDGANVLTF. The DNA of the CDR3 is TGTGCCAGCAACCTCGGGGGCGATGGGGCCAACGTCCTGACTTTC. This chain uses TRBV6-5 with TRBJ2-6, with D perhaps assigned TRBD1 or TRBD2 (6 bases each). The CDR3 is 15 residues long. V was pared by 7 bases and J by 3 bases, with 13 bases between. The V gene's germline CDR1 is MNHEY and CDR2 SVGAGI.

The V call is TRBV27, the J call TRBJ1-2, with D perhaps matching TRBD1 (5 bases). V was pared by 3 bases and J by 4 bases, with 18 bases between. The CDR3 covers 16 residues. CDR1 and CDR2 from the germline V gene are MNHEY and SMNVEV (reference sequence). The CDR3 bases are TGTGCCAGCAGTTTCTGGAAGGCTCAGGGCGGCTATGGCTACACCTTC. It encodes CASSFWKAQGGYGYTF.

The chain couples TRBV20-1 to TRBJ2-4; 12 nucleotides agree with TRBD2. Germline assignment: CDR1 DFQATT and CDR2 SNEGSKA (reference sequence). The V and J ends lost 6 bases and 13 bases, in that order; junction bases with no gene match: 16. CDR3 length: 15 amino acids. The CDR3 DNA is TGCAGTGCCCCGCTAGCGGGGGGGGCCTCGGGGGAGCAGTACTTC. Translating gives CSAPLAGGASGEQYF.

This clonotype was seen only a few times. The chain couples TRBV5-1 to TRBJ2-4, with D maybe TRBD2 (5 bases). Gene TRBJ2-7 matches the end of the DNA better, so the J call may be wrong. This CDR3 spans 13 amino acids. Germline-derived CDR1 and CDR2 are SGHRS and YFSETQ. The CDR3 region is CASSFGNTYEQYF. In DNA, the CDR3 is TGCGCCAGCAGCTTCGGGAACACCTACGAGCAGTACTTC.

This clonotype turned up a few times. V usage is TRBV6-2 or TRBV6-3 and J usage is TRBJ2-5; D is possibly TRBD1 or TRBD2 (5 bases each). Germline values: CDR1 MNHEY, CDR2 SVGEGT. The CDR3 has 14 amino acids. The V gene lost 5 bases and the J gene lost 5 bases, with 15 bases spanning the gap. The CDR3, as DNA: TGTGCCAGCAGTCGGGACGACGGCAAGGAGACCCAGTACTTC. It codes for CASSRDDGKETQYF.

The gene calls are TRBV4-3 and TRBJ2-7; TRBD1 or TRBD2 may be the D gene (7 bases each). Germline values: CDR1 LGHNA, CDR2 YSLEER. CDR3 length equals 16 residues. The V end lost 3 bases, the J end lost 3 bases, and 18 bases lay between the germline ends. CDR3 amino acids: CASSQGGTESIYEQYF. DNA of the CDR3: TGCGCCAGCAGCCAGGGAGGGACAGAATCAATCTACGAGCAGTACTTC.

This clonotype occurred many times. The chain is built from TRBV20-1 and TRBJ2-3, with D hard to call. CDR1 DFQATT and CDR2 SNEGSKA come from the germline V gene (reference sequence). Trimming shortened V by 7 bases and J by 3 bases, and 14 bases separated the two germline ends. The CDR3 is 13 residues long. DNA for the CDR3: TGCAGTGGACTCCCCCTGGCAACAGATACGCAGTATTTT. This sequence encodes CSGLPLATDTQYF.

The rearrangement joins TRBV29-1 to TRBJ2-7; D uncertain. This CDR3 has 15 amino acids. V lost 5 bases and J lost 3, with 20 bases in between. Germline V lookup: CDR1 SQVTM, CDR2 ANQGSEA. Here the CDR3 reads CSVSTPGRASYEQYF. Here the CDR3 DNA reads TGCAGCGTTTCGACCCCGGGCCGAGCAAGCTACGAGCAGTACTTC.

The J gene is TRBJ2-4, the V gene TRBV27, with a tentative D call TRBD1 (6 bases). The assigned J gene may be wrong: the sequence end matches TRBJ2-7 better. Germline V lookup: CDR1 MNHEY, CDR2 SMNVEV (reference sequence). The CDR3 is 14 amino acids. As DNA, the CDR3 is TGTGCCAGCGCCTTCAGGGGTTTCACCTACGAGCAGTACTTC. It codes for CASAFRGFTYEQYF.

The genes are TRBV5-5 and TRBJ2-3, with 7 nucleotides matching TRBD2. CDR3 length: 19 amino acids. The V segment lost 0 bases and the J segment 0 bases; nucleotides outside the gene matches: 13. CDR1 and CDR2 (germline): SGHKS, YYEKEE (reference sequence). CDR3 amino acids: CASSLAWRGTTTSTDTQYF. The CDR3 nucleotides read TGTGCCAGCAGCTTGGCCTGGCGGGGGACTACCACTAGCACAGATACGCAGTATTTT. The whole variable domain, filled in from reference TRBV5-5 and TRBJ2-3, reads DAGVTQSPTHLIKTRGQQVTLRCSPISGHKSVSWYQQVLGQGPQFIFQYYEKEERGRGNFPDRFSARQFPNYSSELNVNALLLGDSALYLCASSLAWRGTTTSTDTQYFGPGTRLTVL.